This entry concerns a single T cell receptor (beta chain). Its specificity is not known. This record comes from a study of cytomegalovirus exposure and HLA in healthy donors. Primers for the PCR totalled 60 Vbeta and 13 Jbeta. Only in-frame clones appear in the TCRdb table, and some are missing; sequencing was by immunoSEQ multiplex PCR. The top ten clones hold around 3.5% of a sample with fewer than 110,000 clones, around 66% of them seen once. Broader study findings: As a later analysis showed, a missense DCLRE1C variant was linked to trimming of TCR beta V- and J-genes.

Germline assignment: CDR1 MGHRA and CDR2 YSYEKL. The CDR3 totals 18 residues. V was pared by 2 bases and J by 0 bases, with 17 bases between. The source is a woman in her forties or fifties in good health and CMV-seronegative. The chain carries TRBV4-1 and TRBJ2-4, with D possibly being TRBD2 (5 bases). Sequencing was performed on PBMCs. In DNA, the CDR3 is TGCGCCAGCAGCCAAACCGGGAACTCAGAACTAGCCAAAAACATTCAGTACTTC. This translates into CASSQTGNSELAKNIQYF.